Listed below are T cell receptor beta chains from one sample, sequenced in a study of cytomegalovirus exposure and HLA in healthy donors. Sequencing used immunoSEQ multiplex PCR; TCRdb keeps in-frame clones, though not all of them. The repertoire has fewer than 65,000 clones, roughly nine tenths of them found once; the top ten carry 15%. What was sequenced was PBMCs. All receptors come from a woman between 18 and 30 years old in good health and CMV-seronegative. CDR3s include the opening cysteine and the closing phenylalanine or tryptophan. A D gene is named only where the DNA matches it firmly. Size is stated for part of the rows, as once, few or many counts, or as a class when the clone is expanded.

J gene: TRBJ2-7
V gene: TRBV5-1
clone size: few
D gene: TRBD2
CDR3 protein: CASRTSGGPYEQYF
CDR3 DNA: TGCGCCAGCAGGACTAGCGGGGGCCCCTACGAGCAGTACTTC

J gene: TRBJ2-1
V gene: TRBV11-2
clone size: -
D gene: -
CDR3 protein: CASTHDRETYNEQFF
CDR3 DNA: TGTGCCAGCACGCACGATCGGGAAACTTACAATGAGCAGTTCTTC

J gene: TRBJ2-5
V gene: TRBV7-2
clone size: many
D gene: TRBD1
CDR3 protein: CASSLTGGKVRETQYF
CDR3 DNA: TGTGCCAGCAGCTTGACAGGGGGCAAGGTTCGAGAGACCCAGTACTTC

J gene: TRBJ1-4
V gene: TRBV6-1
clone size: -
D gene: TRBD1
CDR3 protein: CASRLTGGKGEKLFF
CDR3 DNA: TGTGCCAGCAGGCTCACAGGGGGAAAGGGTGAAAAACTGTTTTTT

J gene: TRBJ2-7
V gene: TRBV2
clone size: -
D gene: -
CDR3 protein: CASTGSYEQYF
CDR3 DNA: TGTGCCAGTACAGGGTCCTACGAGCAGTACTTC

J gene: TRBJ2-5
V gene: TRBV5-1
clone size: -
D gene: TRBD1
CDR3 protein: CASSLTGEETQYF
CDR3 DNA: TGCGCCAGCAGCCTAACAGGGGAAGAGACCCAGTACTTC

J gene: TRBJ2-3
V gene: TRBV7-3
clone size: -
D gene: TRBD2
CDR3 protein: CASSSGVGAGSGDTQYF
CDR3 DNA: TGTGCCAGCAGCTCCGGGGTCGGGGCTGGTAGCGGGGATACGCAGTATTTT

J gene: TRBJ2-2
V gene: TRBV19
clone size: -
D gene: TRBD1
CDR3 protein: CASRGQGYGGELFF
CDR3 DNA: TGTGCCAGTCGGGGACAGGGGTATGGCGGGGAGCTGTTTTTT

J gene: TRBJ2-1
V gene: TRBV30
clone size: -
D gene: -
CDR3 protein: CAWRIGAATYYNEQFF
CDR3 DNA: TGTGCCTGGAGGATCGGAGCGGCTACATACTACAATGAGCAGTTCTTC

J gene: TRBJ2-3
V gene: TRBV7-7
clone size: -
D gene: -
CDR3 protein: CASSFRTGADTQYF
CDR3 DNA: TGTGCTAGCAGCTTCCGCACGGGGGCAGATACGCAGTATTTT

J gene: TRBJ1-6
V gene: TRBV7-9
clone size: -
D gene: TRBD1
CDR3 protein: CATGTANSPLHF
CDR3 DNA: TGTGCCACCGGGACAGCCAATTCACCCCTCCACTTT

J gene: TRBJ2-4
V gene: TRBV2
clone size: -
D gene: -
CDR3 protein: CASSPRDSNIQYF
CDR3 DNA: TGTGCCAGCAGTCCCCGGGACTCAAACATTCAGTACTTC

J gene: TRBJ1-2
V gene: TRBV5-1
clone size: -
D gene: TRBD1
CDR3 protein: CASSLSDRGDGYTF
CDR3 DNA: TGCGCCAGCAGCTTGAGTGACAGGGGGGATGGCTACACCTTC

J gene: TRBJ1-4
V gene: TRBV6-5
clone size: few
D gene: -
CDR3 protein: CASSYSTVATNEKLFF
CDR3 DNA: TGTGCCAGCAGTTACTCGACAGTTGCAACTAATGAAAAACTGTTTTTT

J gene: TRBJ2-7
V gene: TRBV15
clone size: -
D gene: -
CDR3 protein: CATSRDQLAHEQYF
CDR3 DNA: TGTGCCACCAGCAGAGATCAACTAGCCCACGAGCAGTACTTC

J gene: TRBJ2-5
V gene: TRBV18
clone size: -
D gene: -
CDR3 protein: CASSPQGDETQYF
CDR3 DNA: TGTGCCAGCTCACCACAGGGGGATGAGACCCAGTACTTC

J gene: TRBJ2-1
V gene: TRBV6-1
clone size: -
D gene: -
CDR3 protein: CASDSRGTSYNEQFF
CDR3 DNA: TGTGCCAGCGATTCGAGGGGGACCTCCTACAATGAGCAGTTCTTC

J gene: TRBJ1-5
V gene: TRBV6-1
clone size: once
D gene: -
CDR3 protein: CASSDYREQPQHF
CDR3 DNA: TGTGCCAGCAGTGATTACAGGGAACAGCCCCAGCATTTT

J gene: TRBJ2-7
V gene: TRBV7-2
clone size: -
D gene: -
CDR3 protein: CASSFDRYSYEQYF
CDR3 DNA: TGTGCCAGCAGTTTCGACAGGTACTCCTACGAGCAGTACTTC

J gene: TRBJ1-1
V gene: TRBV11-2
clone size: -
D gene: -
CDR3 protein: CASSLRAGYLTEAFF
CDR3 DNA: TGTGCCAGCAGCTTAAGGGCAGGGTATCTTACTGAAGCTTTCTTT

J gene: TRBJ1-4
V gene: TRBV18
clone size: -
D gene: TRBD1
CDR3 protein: CASSAFGTGQEKLFF
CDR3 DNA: TGTGCCAGCTCAGCATTCGGGACAGGGCAAGAAAAACTGTTTTTT

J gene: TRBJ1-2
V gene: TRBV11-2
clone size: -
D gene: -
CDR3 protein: CASSLSGGNYGYTF
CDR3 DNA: TGTGCCAGCAGCCTCTCGGGGGGGAACTATGGCTACACCTTC

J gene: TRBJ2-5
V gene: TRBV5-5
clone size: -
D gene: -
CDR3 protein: CASSFPQETQYF
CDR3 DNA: TGTGCCAGCAGCTTCCCGCAAGAGACCCAGTACTTC

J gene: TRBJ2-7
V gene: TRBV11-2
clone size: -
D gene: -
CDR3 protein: CASSPPNGGEQYF
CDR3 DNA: TGTGCCAGCAGCCCCCCCAACGGGGGCGAGCAGTACTTC

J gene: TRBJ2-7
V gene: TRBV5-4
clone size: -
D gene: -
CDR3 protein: CASHGREALYEQYF
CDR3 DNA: TGTGCCAGCCACGGCAGGGAGGCGCTTTACGAGCAGTACTTC

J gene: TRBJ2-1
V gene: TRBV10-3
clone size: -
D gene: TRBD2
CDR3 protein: CAISESLAGSNEQFF
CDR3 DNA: TGTGCCATCAGTGAGTCCCTAGCGGGGTCCAATGAGCAGTTCTTC

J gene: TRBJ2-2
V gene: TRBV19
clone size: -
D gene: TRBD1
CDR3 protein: CASTGQFNTGELFF
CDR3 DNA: TGTGCCAGTACGGGACAGTTCAACACCGGGGAGCTGTTTTTT

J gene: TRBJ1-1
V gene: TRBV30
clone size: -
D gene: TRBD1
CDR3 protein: CAWSHDRANTEAFF
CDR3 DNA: TGTGCCTGGAGTCACGACAGGGCGAACACTGAAGCTTTCTTT

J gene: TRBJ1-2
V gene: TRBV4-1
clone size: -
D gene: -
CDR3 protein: CASSHGTGNGYTF
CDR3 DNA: TGCGCCAGCAGCCATGGTACAGGGAATGGCTACACCTTC